This is a list of T cell receptor beta chains from one sample in a study of blood T cell repertoires in COVID-19. Some clones are missing from TCRdb's copy, which holds only in-frame ones; the method was immunoSEQ multiplex PCR. Of some 220,000 clones listed, 86% are singletons. The sequencing input was PBMCs or T cells enriched from blood (not recorded which). The receptors originated from a woman aged 45-59 years in a cohort exposed to, infected with or recovered from COVID-19 (not recorded which). Each CDR3 is given with its conserved first and last residue. D genes are given only for firm matches.

>TRBJ1-2|-|TRBV10-3|14
CAISESSANYGYTF
TGTGCCATCAGTGAGTCGTCGGCTAACTATGGCTACACCTTC
>TRBJ2-7|-|TRBV2|13
CASKSDSPYEQYF
TGTGCCAGCAAGTCGGACAGTCCCTACGAGCAGTACTTC
>TRBJ1-6|TRBD1|TRBV7-9|14
CASTPGQGNSPLHF
TGTGCCAGCACACCGGGACAGGGAAATTCACCCCTCCACTTT
>TRBJ2-3|TRBD2|TRBV6-1|15
CASSEGAGGTDTQYF
TGTGCCAGCAGTGAAGGGGCGGGGGGTACAGATACGCAGTATTTT
>TRBJ1-2|TRBD1|TRBV7-2|14
CASSKDRVFYGYTF
TGTGCCAGCAGCAAGGACAGGGTTTTCTATGGCTACACCTTC
>TRBJ1-4|-|TRBV19|15
CASRPMSGLNEKLFF
TGTGCCAGTAGACCCATGTCGGGGTTGAATGAAAAACTGTTTTTT
>TRBJ1-1|TRBD1|TRBV30|14
CAWSVLDRETEAFF
TGTGCCTGGAGTGTCCTAGACAGGGAGACTGAAGCTTTCTTT
>TRBJ2-3|TRBD1|TRBV4-2|17
CASSQEWGQGVQDTQYF
TGTGCCAGCAGCCAAGAATGGGGACAGGGGGTGCAGGATACGCAGTATTTT
>TRBJ2-5|-|TRBV5-8|13
CASSLSPGGTQYF
TGTGCCAGCAGCTTGTCGCCCGGGGGGACCCAGTACTTC
>TRBJ2-2|-|TRBV10-3|15
CAISTPRANTGELFF
TGTGCCATCAGTACCCCCCGGGCGAACACCGGGGAGCTGTTTTTT
>TRBJ2-3|-|TRBV2|13
CASSDTGTDTQYF
TGTGCCAGCAGTGATACAGGGACCGATACGCAGTATTTT
>TRBJ2-3|-|TRBV5-5|16
CASSFRYRDGTDTQYF
TGTGCCAGCAGCTTCAGATACAGGGATGGGACAGATACGCAGTATTTT
>TRBJ2-2|-|TRBV11-3|13
CASSRGNTGELFF
TGTGCCAGCAGCCGGGGAAACACCGGGGAGCTGTTTTTT
>TRBJ2-7|-|TRBV6-5|15
CASSKTISHLYEQYF
TGTGCCAGCAGCAAGACAATTTCGCACCTCTACGAGCAGTACTTC
>TRBJ1-1|-|TRBV19|15
CASTPLGGQPTEAFF
TGTGCCAGTACCCCACTTGGAGGACAGCCCACTGAAGCTTTCTTT
>TRBJ1-3|-|TRBV24-1|13
CATQQSSGNTIYF
TGTGCCACGCAACAGAGCTCTGGAAACACCATATATTTT
>TRBJ1-6|TRBD1|TRBV11-2|18
CASSLEGTVSPYNSPLHF
TGTGCCAGCAGCTTAGAGGGGACAGTCTCCCCATATAATTCACCCCTCCACTTT
>TRBJ2-7|TRBD2|TRBV18|15
CASSPTAAGGVGQYF
TGTGCCAGCTCACCGACGGCAGCGGGGGGCGTCGGGCAGTACTTC
>TRBJ1-6|-|TRBV9|16
CASSAPRGEPSSPLHF
TGTGCCAGCAGCGCCCCTCGGGGGGAACCGAGTTCACCCCTCCACTTT
>TRBJ2-7|-|TRBV19|17
CASSPPPAGRGWQEQYF
TGTGCCAGTAGCCCTCCACCCGCCGGCCGGGGTTGGCAAGAGCAGTACTTC
>TRBJ2-7|-|TRBV4-2|13
CASSQGPVYEQYF
TGTGCCAGCAGCCAAGGTCCCGTCTACGAGCAGTACTTC
>TRBJ2-7|TRBD1|TRBV19|17
CASAPGQGARGVYEQYF
TGTGCCAGTGCCCCGGGACAGGGTGCCCGTGGTGTCTACGAGCAGTACTTC